The present TCR beta chain was sequenced within a study of long-term antiretroviral therapy in people with HIV. Regarding the study as a whole: HIV repertoires spanned tighter CDR3 length ranges than controls did. Collection spanned 2004 to 2017; ART regimens may be less effective than current ones.

Sampling of each donor yielded at least one pre-ART PBMC sample and at least two post-ART PBMC samples. Comments on this clone: No antigen is known for it.

Investigators performed immunoSEQ version v3.0 at survey level. Generated by immunoSEQ multiplex PCR, the TCRdb table keeps only in-frame clones and is missing some. Of about 20,000 clones detected, about four fifths appear once; the ten largest clones hold roughly a tenth. The source was unsorted PBMCs, collected approximately 2.5 years after starting antiretroviral therapy. This receptor was taken from a man in his forties or fifties with HIV.

The CDR3 DNA sequence: TGCAGCGGCTATGAGAACACTGAAGCTTTCTTT. Protein: CSGYENTEAFF. The chain joins TRBV20-1 to TRBJ1-1; D remains unclear. This CDR3 has 11 residues. Per germline, CDR1 DFQATT and CDR2 SNEGSKA (reference sequence).